A selection of T cell receptor beta chains follows, all from one sample in a study of OX40 agonist ivuxolimab in advanced cancers. Data came from immunoSEQ multiplex PCR; TCRdb stores just in-frame clones and leaves some out. Found here are about 82,000 clones, 90% of them singletons; the top ten hold about 7.7%. Sample: CD4+ or CD8+ T cells sorted from blood, taken in a trial of the OX40 agonist ivuxolimab. The receptors stem from an adult with an advanced solid tumor such as melanoma, head and neck, liver or kidney cancer. The CDR3 runs from the conserved cysteine through the conserved F or W. The D gene is left open where the match is weak. Expanded clones get a size class; other rows say once, few or many, or leave the size out.

CDR3 protein: CASSPDRGFETQYF
CDR3 DNA: TGCGCCAGCAGCCCCGACAGGGGTTTCGAGACCCAGTACTTC
J gene: TRBJ2-5
clone size: -
V gene: TRBV5-1
CDR3 length: 14
D gene: TRBD1

CDR3 protein: CASGFGSHNEQFF
CDR3 DNA: TGTGCCAGTGGATTCGGCTCCCACAATGAGCAGTTCTTC
J gene: TRBJ2-1
clone size: -
V gene: TRBV19
CDR3 length: 13
D gene: -

CDR3 protein: CASNMGEANEQFF
CDR3 DNA: TGCGCCAGCAATATGGGAGAGGCAAATGAGCAGTTCTTC
J gene: TRBJ2-1
clone size: -
V gene: TRBV10-2
CDR3 length: 13
D gene: -

CDR3 protein: CASSGQGVNSPLHF
CDR3 DNA: TGTGCCAGCAGTGGACAGGGGGTGAATTCACCCCTCCACTTT
J gene: TRBJ1-6
clone size: -
V gene: TRBV9
CDR3 length: 14
D gene: TRBD1

CDR3 protein: CASSIVGAWDQSGNTIYF
CDR3 DNA: TGTGCCAGTAGTATAGTTGGAGCGTGGGACCAATCTGGAAACACCATATATTTT
J gene: TRBJ1-3
clone size: -
V gene: TRBV19
CDR3 length: 18
D gene: -

CDR3 protein: CASSVGRPTGELFF
CDR3 DNA: TGTGCCAGCAGCGTAGGCCGACCCACCGGGGAGCTGTTTTTT
J gene: TRBJ2-2
clone size: -
V gene: TRBV9
CDR3 length: 14
D gene: -

CDR3 protein: CASRPAGHQETQYF
CDR3 DNA: TGCGCCAGCAGGCCGGCAGGGCACCAAGAGACCCAGTACTTC
J gene: TRBJ2-5
clone size: -
V gene: TRBV5-1
CDR3 length: 14
D gene: -

CDR3 protein: CASSVGQGAGYGYTF
CDR3 DNA: TGTGCCAGCAGCGTCGGACAGGGGGCGGGCTATGGCTACACCTTC
J gene: TRBJ1-2
clone size: -
V gene: TRBV9
CDR3 length: 15
D gene: TRBD1

CDR3 protein: CASSFFGLRYNEQFF
CDR3 DNA: TGTGCCAGCAGTTTCTTCGGACTTCGCTACAATGAGCAGTTCTTC
J gene: TRBJ2-1
clone size: -
V gene: TRBV27
CDR3 length: 15
D gene: -

CDR3 protein: CASSLVSRGPLNYGYTF
CDR3 DNA: TGTGCCAGCAGCTTAGTCTCCAGGGGGCCCCTTAACTATGGCTACACCTTC
J gene: TRBJ1-2
clone size: -
V gene: TRBV7-8
CDR3 length: 17
D gene: TRBD1

CDR3 protein: CASSRDRVYTGELFF
CDR3 DNA: TGTGCCAGCAGTCGGGACAGGGTGTACACCGGGGAGCTGTTTTTT
J gene: TRBJ2-2
clone size: -
V gene: TRBV2
CDR3 length: 15
D gene: TRBD1

CDR3 protein: CASRGRHNEQFF
CDR3 DNA: TGTGCCAGCAGGGGGCGGCACAATGAGCAGTTCTTC
J gene: TRBJ2-1
clone size: -
V gene: TRBV27
CDR3 length: 12
D gene: -

CDR3 protein: CASSFGQGQETQYF
CDR3 DNA: TGTGCCAGCAGTTTCGGACAGGGACAAGAGACCCAGTACTTC
J gene: TRBJ2-5
clone size: -
V gene: TRBV27
CDR3 length: 14
D gene: TRBD1

CDR3 protein: CASTSTGASDTQYF
CDR3 DNA: TGTGCCAGCACCTCAACAGGGGCCTCAGATACGCAGTATTTT
J gene: TRBJ2-3
clone size: -
V gene: TRBV6-5
CDR3 length: 14
D gene: TRBD1

CDR3 protein: CASSQEGTGGHRGEQFF
CDR3 DNA: TGCGCCAGCAGCCAAGAGGGGACAGGGGGACATAGAGGTGAGCAGTTCTTC
J gene: TRBJ2-1
clone size: -
V gene: TRBV4-1
CDR3 length: 17
D gene: TRBD1

CDR3 protein: CASSGTSGSNEQFF
CDR3 DNA: TGTGCCAGCAGTGGGACTAGCGGGAGCAATGAGCAGTTCTTC
J gene: TRBJ2-1
clone size: -
V gene: TRBV6-4
CDR3 length: 14
D gene: TRBD2

CDR3 protein: CASSWGGLNTEAFF
CDR3 DNA: TGTGCCAGCAGCTGGGGGGGATTGAACACTGAAGCTTTCTTT
J gene: TRBJ1-1
clone size: -
V gene: TRBV11-1
CDR3 length: 14
D gene: -

CDR3 protein: CATSRTRTGTFSEQYF
CDR3 DNA: TGTGCCACCAGCAGAACCCGGACCGGAACCTTCTCCGAGCAGTACTTC
J gene: TRBJ2-7
clone size: -
V gene: TRBV15
CDR3 length: 16
D gene: -

CDR3 protein: CASSLVWQVEQETQYF
CDR3 DNA: TGTGCCAGCAGCTTAGTGTGGCAGGTGGAGCAAGAGACCCAGTACTTC
J gene: TRBJ2-5
clone size: -
V gene: TRBV11-3
CDR3 length: 16
D gene: -

CDR3 protein: CSVPGNTGDGYTF
CDR3 DNA: TGCAGCGTTCCCGGTAACACAGGGGATGGCTACACCTTC
J gene: TRBJ1-2
clone size: few
V gene: TRBV29-1
CDR3 length: 13
D gene: TRBD1

CDR3 protein: CASSKGGYDREVDTQYF
CDR3 DNA: TGTGCCAGCAGCAAAGGAGGTTATGACAGGGAGGTAGATACGCAGTATTTT
J gene: TRBJ2-3
clone size: -
V gene: TRBV21-1
CDR3 length: 17
D gene: -

CDR3 protein: CASSSDRATDTQYF
CDR3 DNA: TGTGCCAGCAGTTCGGACAGGGCCACAGATACGCAGTATTTT
J gene: TRBJ2-3
clone size: -
V gene: TRBV28
CDR3 length: 14
D gene: TRBD1

CDR3 protein: CSVEVQADGEQFF
CDR3 DNA: TGCAGCGTTGAAGTACAGGCGGACGGTGAGCAGTTCTTC
J gene: TRBJ2-1
clone size: -
V gene: TRBV29-1
CDR3 length: 13
D gene: -

CDR3 protein: CASSFSSGRSYEQYF
CDR3 DNA: TGTGCCAGCAGCTTTTCTAGCGGGAGATCATACGAGCAGTACTTC
J gene: TRBJ2-7
clone size: -
V gene: TRBV7-9
CDR3 length: 15
D gene: TRBD2

CDR3 protein: CASSSRTGGNEQFF
CDR3 DNA: TGCGCCAGCAGCTCGAGGACAGGGGGCAATGAGCAGTTCTTC
J gene: TRBJ2-1
clone size: -
V gene: TRBV5-1
CDR3 length: 14
D gene: TRBD1

CDR3 protein: CASSLTGQGNPTDTQYF
CDR3 DNA: TGTGCCAGCAGCTTAACGGGACAGGGAAATCCCACAGATACGCAGTATTTT
J gene: TRBJ2-3
clone size: -
V gene: TRBV7-3
CDR3 length: 17
D gene: TRBD1

CDR3 protein: CASSLAGPYNEQFF
CDR3 DNA: TGTGCCAGCAGTTTAGCGGGCCCCTACAATGAGCAGTTCTTC
J gene: TRBJ2-1
clone size: -
V gene: TRBV27
CDR3 length: 14
D gene: -

CDR3 protein: CASSYSRRQETQYF
CDR3 DNA: TGTGCCAGCAGTTACTCTAGGAGACAAGAGACCCAGTACTTC
J gene: TRBJ2-5
clone size: -
V gene: TRBV6-5
CDR3 length: 14
D gene: -

CDR3 protein: CATSRAREPDTQYF
CDR3 DNA: TGTGCCACCAGCAGAGCTCGGGAGCCAGATACGCAGTATTTT
J gene: TRBJ2-3
clone size: -
V gene: TRBV15
CDR3 length: 14
D gene: -

CDR3 protein: CASSGSGGSSTDTQYF
CDR3 DNA: TGCGCCAGCAGCGGTTCCGGGGGCTCTAGCACAGATACGCAGTATTTT
J gene: TRBJ2-3
clone size: -
V gene: TRBV5-1
CDR3 length: 16
D gene: -

CDR3 protein: CASSITSNTEAFF
CDR3 DNA: TGTGCCAGCAGCATTACGTCGAACACTGAAGCTTTCTTT
J gene: TRBJ1-1
clone size: -
V gene: TRBV21-1
CDR3 length: 13
D gene: -

CDR3 protein: CASSPEIPRATQYF
CDR3 DNA: TGTGCCAGCAGCCCAGAGATCCCCCGGGCTACGCAGTATTTT
J gene: TRBJ2-3
clone size: -
V gene: TRBV9
CDR3 length: 14
D gene: -

CDR3 protein: CASSLTGLHYEQYF
CDR3 DNA: TGTGCCAGCAGTCTGACAGGGCTCCACTACGAGCAGTACTTC
J gene: TRBJ2-7
clone size: -
V gene: TRBV2
CDR3 length: 14
D gene: TRBD1

CDR3 protein: CAISESGGDLSNQPQHF
CDR3 DNA: TGTGCCATCAGTGAGTCGGGCGGGGATCTGAGCAATCAGCCCCAGCATTTT
J gene: TRBJ1-5
clone size: -
V gene: TRBV10-3
CDR3 length: 17
D gene: -

CDR3 protein: CASSAGQNTEAFF
CDR3 DNA: TGTGCCAGCAGTGCGGGACAAAACACTGAAGCTTTCTTT
J gene: TRBJ1-1
clone size: -
V gene: TRBV6-1
CDR3 length: 13
D gene: -

CDR3 protein: CASSPDSTNEKLFF
CDR3 DNA: TGCGCCAGCAGCCCGGACAGCACCAATGAAAAACTGTTTTTT
J gene: TRBJ1-4
clone size: once
V gene: TRBV5-1
CDR3 length: 14
D gene: -

CDR3 protein: CASSLAGGYEQYF
CDR3 DNA: TGTGCCAGCAGTTTAGCGGGAGGTTACGAGCAGTACTTC
J gene: TRBJ2-7
clone size: -
V gene: TRBV6-6
CDR3 length: 13
D gene: TRBD2

CDR3 protein: CSARGPPEQYF
CDR3 DNA: TGCAGTGCTAGAGGTCCGCCGGAGCAGTACTTC
J gene: TRBJ2-7
clone size: once
V gene: TRBV20-1
CDR3 length: 11
D gene: -

CDR3 protein: CACPGQGALWETQYF
CDR3 DNA: TGTGCCTGCCCTGGACAGGGGGCGCTGTGGGAGACCCAGTACTTC
J gene: TRBJ2-5
clone size: -
V gene: TRBV30
CDR3 length: 15
D gene: TRBD1

CDR3 protein: CATNSDRNTEAFF
CDR3 DNA: TGTGCCACTAACTCGGACAGAAACACTGAAGCTTTCTTT
J gene: TRBJ1-1
clone size: -
V gene: TRBV10-3
CDR3 length: 13
D gene: -

CDR3 protein: CASAPRGYEKLFF
CDR3 DNA: TGTGCCAGCGCCCCTAGGGGGTATGAAAAACTGTTTTTT
J gene: TRBJ1-4
clone size: -
V gene: TRBV27
CDR3 length: 13
D gene: -

CDR3 protein: CASSRLAGTTDTQYF
CDR3 DNA: TGTGCCAGTAGTAGACTAGCGGGGACCACAGATACGCAGTATTTT
J gene: TRBJ2-3
clone size: once
V gene: TRBV2
CDR3 length: 15
D gene: TRBD2

CDR3 protein: CASSSKTGYPYEQYF
CDR3 DNA: TGTGCCAGCAGTTCTAAAACAGGTTATCCCTACGAGCAGTACTTC
J gene: TRBJ2-7
clone size: -
V gene: TRBV28
CDR3 length: 15
D gene: -

CDR3 protein: CASSRPSYEQYF
CDR3 DNA: TGTGCCAGCAGCCGCCCAAGCTACGAGCAGTACTTC
J gene: TRBJ2-7
clone size: -
V gene: TRBV7-9
CDR3 length: 12
D gene: -

CDR3 protein: CASSFKTSGEYEQYF
CDR3 DNA: TGTGCCAGCAGCTTTAAGACTAGCGGCGAGTACGAGCAGTACTTC
J gene: TRBJ2-7
clone size: -
V gene: TRBV11-3
CDR3 length: 15
D gene: TRBD2

CDR3 protein: CASSPGSDQYSNQPQHF
CDR3 DNA: TGTGCCAGCAGCCCAGGGTCGGACCAGTATAGCAATCAGCCCCAGCATTTT
J gene: TRBJ1-5
clone size: -
V gene: TRBV7-8
CDR3 length: 17
D gene: -

CDR3 protein: CASSLGGSYEQYF
CDR3 DNA: TGTGCCAGCAGTTTAGGTGGCAGCTACGAGCAGTACTTC
J gene: TRBJ2-7
clone size: -
V gene: TRBV27
CDR3 length: 13
D gene: -

CDR3 protein: CASSTSRDRSEQYF
CDR3 DNA: TGTGCCAGCAGTACGTCCAGGGATCGGTCCGAGCAGTACTTC
J gene: TRBJ2-7
clone size: -
V gene: TRBV6-6
CDR3 length: 14
D gene: -

CDR3 protein: CASSPPVSYGYTF
CDR3 DNA: TGTGCCAGCTCACCACCAGTGAGCTATGGCTACACCTTC
J gene: TRBJ1-2
clone size: -
V gene: TRBV18
CDR3 length: 13
D gene: -

CDR3 protein: CASSPGQGGAGNTIYF
CDR3 DNA: TGTGCCAGCAGCCCAGGACAGGGGGGGGCTGGAAACACCATATATTTT
J gene: TRBJ1-3
clone size: -
V gene: TRBV7-9
CDR3 length: 16
D gene: TRBD1

CDR3 protein: CASRTDNEQFF
CDR3 DNA: TGTGCCAGCAGGACGGACAATGAGCAGTTCTTC
J gene: TRBJ2-1
clone size: -
V gene: TRBV6-1
CDR3 length: 11
D gene: -

CDR3 protein: CASSPKSGVANYGYTF
CDR3 DNA: TGTGCCAGCAGCCCTAAATCAGGGGTGGCTAACTATGGCTACACCTTC
J gene: TRBJ1-2
clone size: once
V gene: TRBV5-4
CDR3 length: 16
D gene: -

CDR3 protein: CASSPRQYNEQFF
CDR3 DNA: TGTGCCAGCAGCCCCCGACAGTACAATGAGCAGTTCTTC
J gene: TRBJ2-1
clone size: -
V gene: TRBV11-3
CDR3 length: 13
D gene: -

CDR3 protein: CATRTENTEAFF
CDR3 DNA: TGTGCCACCAGGACCGAGAACACTGAAGCTTTCTTT
J gene: TRBJ1-1
clone size: -
V gene: TRBV7-9
CDR3 length: 12
D gene: -

CDR3 protein: CASSEAAGGVYEQYF
CDR3 DNA: TGTGCCAGCAGTGAAGCGGCAGGGGGAGTATACGAGCAGTACTTC
J gene: TRBJ2-7
clone size: -
V gene: TRBV6-4
CDR3 length: 15
D gene: TRBD1